This passage covers 30 T cell receptor beta chains from one sample sequenced in a study of blood T cell repertoires in COVID-19. Sequencing used immunoSEQ multiplex PCR; TCRdb keeps in-frame clones, though not all of them. The data show over 35,000 clones, approximately 71% seen once. Material for sequencing was peripheral blood. Source of these receptors: a man older than 75 with acute or convalescent COVID-19.

This clone was picked up a small number of times. V usage is TRBV30 and J usage is TRBJ2-4, with 7 bases aligning to TRBD2. V shed 1 base and J 7 bases; nucleotides not matched to a gene: 1. The germline gives CDR1 GTSNPN, CDR2 SVGIG (reference sequence). The CDR3 spans 12 residues. The CDR3 loop reads CAWSGGGNIQYF. Here the CDR3 DNA reads TGTGCCTGGAGTGGGGGAGGGAACATTCAGTACTTC.

The V and J genes are TRBV2 and TRBJ1-4; D is perhaps TRBD1 (6 bases). The CDR3 sequence is 16 residues long. Trimming removed 3 bases at V and 8 bases at J, with 19 bases between. Germline V gene data show CDR1 as SNHLY and CDR2 as FYNNEI. This CDR3 is CASSDSAQGMEEKLFF. The CDR3 coding sequence is TGTGCCAGCAGTGACTCGGCACAGGGAATGGAGGAAAAACTGTTTTTT.

J is TRBJ1-4 and V is TRBV11-2; D remains unclear. The CDR3 has 13 residues. Germline V CDR1 and CDR2: SGHAT, FQNNGV. The germline V and J ends were trimmed by 2 bases and 12 bases, with 13 bases remaining between them. The CDR3, as DNA: TGTGCCAGCAGCTTAAGTTTCGGCCGGGAACTGTTTTTT. Its protein product is CASSLSFGRELFF.

This clone showed up just once. The chain carries TRBV5-8 and TRBJ2-6; 13 nucleotides agree with TRBD2. Germline CDR1 SGHTS, CDR2 YDEGEE. V shed 4 bases and J 4 bases; nucleotides not matched to a gene: 8. The CDR3 is 18 amino acids. CDR3 in DNA: TGTGCCAGCAGCCGACCGGGACTAGCGGGACAGGGGGCCAACGTCCTGACTTTC. Translating it yields CASSRPGLAGQGANVLTF.

V gene TRBV20-1 combines with J gene TRBJ1-1; D is undetermined. The V end lost 8 bases, the J end lost 3 bases, and 4 bases lay between the germline ends. Germline values: CDR1 DFQATT, CDR2 SNEGSKA (reference sequence). The CDR3 consists of 9 residues. The CDR3 DNA reads TGCAGTCCGTACACTGAAGCTTTCTTT. Residues: CSPYTEAFF.

The chain couples TRBV18 to TRBJ1-4; D unclear. Germline V gives CDR1 KGHSH, CDR2 LQKENI. This CDR3 is built from 15 residues. V lost 6 bases, J lost 3 bases, and 14 bases lay in between. The CDR3 sequence is CASSPRQAANEKLFF. The CDR3, as DNA: TGTGCCAGCTCCCCGCGGCAAGCGGCTAATGAAAAACTGTTTTTT. Filled out from reference TRBV18 and TRBJ1-4, the complete variable domain reads NAGVMQNPRHLVRRRGQEARLRCSPMKGHSHVYWYRQLPEEGLKFMVYLQKENIIDESGMPKERFSAEFPKEGPSILRIQQVVRGDSAAYFCASSPRQAANEKLFFGSGTQLSVL.

This clone was detected once. V gene TRBV19 combines with J gene TRBJ1-2, with 8 positions matching TRBD1. Germline CDR1 is LNHDA and CDR2 is SQIVND (reference sequence). The CDR3 totals 14 residues. V lost 4 bases, J lost 6 bases, and 7 bases stayed unmatched. In DNA form, the CDR3 reads TGTGCCAGTAGTAGCTGGACAGGGAGTGATGGCTACACCTTC. Translation: CASSSWTGSDGYTF.

The CDR3, as DNA: TGTGCCAGCAGCTTCGGACAGGGGGGCGACGAGCAGTACTTC. This gives the protein CASSFGQGGDEQYF. The gene calls are TRBV7-9 and TRBJ2-7; 10 bases map to TRBD1. Germline V lookup: CDR1 SEHNR, CDR2 FQNEAQ (reference sequence). V was pared by 3 bases and J by 5 bases, with 4 bases of the junction left unmatched. The CDR3 sequence is 14 residues long.

The V gene is TRBV10-2, the J gene TRBJ2-3; 8 bases fit TRBD1. CDR1 WSHSY and CDR2 SAAADI come from the germline V gene. This CDR3 has 17 residues. V lost 2 bases to trimming and J lost 5 bases; unmatched junction nucleotides: 12. CDR3 sequence reads: CASSEPPARGLGDTQYF. The CDR3 DNA follows: TGCGCCAGCAGTGAGCCGCCCGCCAGGGGGCTTGGAGATACGCAGTATTTT.

This chain connects TRBV4-1 to TRBJ1-4; 7 positions match TRBD1. The junction had 4 bases not matched to a gene; V was cut back by 3 bases and J by 3 bases. Looked up from germline, CDR1 is MGHRA and CDR2 is YSYEKL. This CDR3 contains 15 residues. This CDR3 reads CASSHPGQANEKLFF. The CDR3 coding sequence is TGCGCCAGCAGCCACCCCGGACAGGCTAATGAAAAACTGTTTTTT.

V gene TRBV5-1 combines with J gene TRBJ2-7; the match to TRBD1 covers 8 bases. This CDR3 region has 15 residues. V was pared by 0 bases and J by 5 bases, with 7 bases of the junction left unmatched. Germline lookup yields CDR1 SGHRS and CDR2 YFSETQ. The CDR3 DNA reads TGCGCCAGCAGCTTGGGGGCAGGGGGCAAAAACGAGCAGTACTTC. This codes for CASSLGAGGKNEQYF.

This clone has only a few counts. The CDR3: CASLGQAHNEQFF. CDR3 bases: TGCGCCAGCTTGGGACAGGCCCACAATGAGCAGTTCTTC. J is TRBJ2-1 and V is TRBV5-1; the match to TRBD1 covers 8 bases. This CDR3 has 13 residues. V lost 7 bases and J lost 5; bases outside the gene matches: 5. Germline V gene lookup returns CDR1 SGHRS and CDR2 YFSETQ. Filled out from reference TRBV5-1 and TRBJ2-1, the complete variable domain reads KAGVTQTPRYLIKTRGQQVTLSCSPISGHRSVSWYQQTPGQGLQFLFEYFSETQRNKGNFPGRFSGRQFSNSRSEMNVSTLELGDSALYLCASLGQAHNEQFFGPGTRLTVL.

The chain carries TRBV11-3 and TRBJ1-3; tentative D call: TRBD1 (5 bases). The CDR3 spans 17 residues. Germline CDR1 SGHNT, CDR2 YENEEA. V was trimmed by 5 bases and J by 0 bases, leaving 17 bases between them. CDR3 DNA: TGTGCCAGCAGCCCAACGGGACTGTTTAGCTCTGGAAACACCATATATTTT. It codes for CASSPTGLFSSGNTIYF. Together with reference TRBV11-3 and TRBJ1-3, the CDR3 gives the full variable domain: EAGVVQSPRYKIIEKKQPVAFWCNPISGHNTLYWYLQNLGQGPELLIRYENEEAVDDSQLPKDRFSAERLKGVDSTLKIQPAELGDSAVYLCASSPTGLFSSGNTIYFGEGSWLTVV.

The chain links TRBV19 to TRBJ1-1; the match to TRBD1 covers 8 bases. The CDR3 has 14 residues. V dropped 6 bases and J dropped 1; count of bases not matched to a gene: 4. Per germline, CDR1 LNHDA and CDR2 SQIVND (reference sequence). As DNA, the CDR3 is TGTGCCAGTAGCCCACAGGGGGGGAACACTGAAGCTTTCTTT. It is translated as CASSPQGGNTEAFF.

The table lists this clone with a count of one. The chain couples TRBV5-1 to TRBJ2-7; TRBD2 matches at 8 bases. This CDR3 spans 16 amino acids. Germline V gene lookup returns CDR1 SGHRS and CDR2 YFSETQ. Germline trimming cut 0 bases from V and 7 bases from J; bases unmatched to any gene: 12. The CDR3: CASSLGSGGPVVEQYF. The CDR3 DNA follows: TGCGCCAGCAGCTTGGGGTCGGGAGGGCCGGTGGTAGAGCAGTACTTC.

The V and J genes are TRBV5-8 and TRBJ1-2; D is ambiguous. V was shortened by 4 bases and J by 2 bases, with 12 bases between the two germline ends. Germline CDR1 SGHTS, CDR2 YDEGEE. The CDR3 extends over 14 amino acids. Here the CDR3 reads CASSGGAFNYGYTF. The CDR3 coding sequence is TGTGCCAGCAGCGGCGGCGCCTTCAACTATGGCTACACCTTC.

CDR3 nucleotide sequence: TGCAGCGTTCGCCTGAGCTCCTACAATGAGCAGTTCTTC. Its protein is CSVRLSSYNEQFF. The chain recombines TRBV29-1 with TRBJ2-1; D gene uncertain. Germline-derived CDR1 and CDR2 are SQVTM and ANQGSEA. This CDR3 has 13 residues. Between the trimmed V and J ends, which lost 5 bases and 0 bases, there was a span of 8 bases.

This clone turned up a few times. This chain links TRBV18 with TRBJ1-5, with 8 bases matching TRBD1. CDR3 size: 14 residues. V gave up 6 bases and J gave up 7 bases; unmatched junction bases: 8. Germline-derived CDR1 and CDR2 are KGHSH and LQKENI. The CDR3: CASSLGQGGQPQHF. The CDR3 DNA reads TGTGCCAGCTCCCTTGGACAGGGCGGACAGCCCCAGCATTTT.

This chain joins TRBV10-3 and TRBJ1-2; 7 bases agree with TRBD1. Germline V CDR1 and CDR2: ENHRY, SYGVKD. V gave up 8 bases and J gave up 11 bases; unmatched junction bases: 17. The CDR3 has 14 amino acids. The CDR3 nucleotides read TGTGCCATCTCACAGGGGACAGAACACGGGGGATACACCTTC. As protein: CAISQGTEHGGYTF.

A few counts support this clone. The rearrangement joins TRBV7-3 to TRBJ1-1; 8 positions match TRBD1. CDR3 length: 15 amino acids. From germline, CDR1 is SGHTA and CDR2 FQGTGA. The trim removed 1 base at V and 4 bases at J, leaving 5 bases unmatched. CDR3 sequence (DNA): TGTGCCAGCAGCTTAATGGCAGGGGGCGTCACTGAAGCTTTCTTT. Residues: CASSLMAGGVTEAFF.

The rearrangement uses TRBV19 and TRBJ2-2; the D gene is possibly TRBD1 (6 bases). Germline CDR1 reads LNHDA; CDR2 reads SQIVND (reference sequence). Trimming shortened V by 4 bases and J by 0 bases, and 12 bases separated the two germline ends. This CDR3 is built from 16 residues. CDR3 DNA sequence: TGTGCCAGTAGTAAGGGGACAAACGCGAACACCGGGGAGCTGTTTTTT. Its protein is CASSKGTNANTGELFF.

This sequence joins TRBV10-1 and TRBJ2-1, with 7 nucleotides matching TRBD2. This CDR3 spans 14 amino acids. CDR1 WNHNN and CDR2 SYGVQD come from the germline V gene (reference sequence). V lost 2 bases and J lost 7; bases outside the gene matches: 5. CDR3: CASSEGGSKNEQFF. CDR3 nucleotide sequence: TGCGCCAGCAGTGAGGGCGGGAGTAAAAATGAGCAGTTCTTC.

This chain uses TRBV4-1 with TRBJ2-7; 8 bases map to TRBD1. Germline CDR1 and CDR2: MGHRA and YSYEKL. The CDR3 is 13 amino acids. The ends lost 3 bases at V and 2 bases at J; junction bases unmatched: 0. CDR3 loop: CASSQDRAYEQYF. In DNA, the CDR3 is TGCGCCAGCAGCCAGGACAGGGCCTACGAGCAGTACTTC.

The chain links TRBV10-3 to TRBJ1-5, with D possibly TRBD1 on 6 matching bases. The CDR3 is 13 amino acids. V was trimmed by 6 bases and J by 3 bases, leaving 9 bases between them. Per the germline V gene, CDR1 is ENHRY and CDR2 is SYGVKD. CDR3 coding DNA: TGTGCCATCAGGAACAGGGACAATCAGCCCCAGCATTTT. Residues: CAIRNRDNQPQHF.

This clone was seen just once. The rearrangement links TRBV9 to TRBJ2-2, with D unclear. Trimming left V 0 bases short and J 0 bases short, with 6 bases between. Germline-derived CDR1 and CDR2 are SGDLS and YYNGEE. This CDR3 comprises 15 residues. In nucleotides, the CDR3 is TGTGCCAGCAGCGTAGTTTCAGCGAACACCGGGGAGCTGTTTTTT. This translates into CASSVVSANTGELFF.

In regard to this clone: The same CDR3 can be traced to other DNA sequences in this sample. The gene calls are TRBV10-2 and TRBJ2-7; 10 bases are a match to TRBD2. Germline trimming cut 1 base from V and 4 bases from J; bases unmatched to any gene: 1. Germline CDR1 reads WSHSY; CDR2 reads SAAADI. The CDR3 is made up of 14 amino acids. CDR3 loop: CASSELAGGYEQYF. CDR3 coding DNA: TGCGCCAGCAGTGAGTTAGCGGGAGGATACGAGCAGTACTTC.

The V call is TRBV18, the J call TRBJ2-1; TRBD1 agrees at 7 bases. The J segment lost 7 bases and the V segment lost 3 bases, leaving 6 bases of the junction unmatched. Germline V gives CDR1 KGHSH, CDR2 LQKENI. The CDR3 extends over 14 amino acids. The CDR3 sequence is CASSPRGRGNEQFF. DNA of the CDR3: TGTGCCAGCTCACCCCGTGGCAGGGGGAATGAGCAGTTCTTC. Looking up the rest from reference TRBV18 and TRBJ2-1 gives the full variable domain: NAGVMQNPRHLVRRRGQEARLRCSPMKGHSHVYWYRQLPEEGLKFMVYLQKENIIDESGMPKERFSAEFPKEGPSILRIQQVVRGDSAAYFCASSPRGRGNEQFFGPGTRLTVL.

This rearrangement joins TRBV6-5 to TRBJ1-3, with D possibly TRBD1 on 6 matching bases. The CDR3 is 14 residues long. The V end was cut by 5 bases, the J end by 3 bases, with 11 bases between. Germline V CDR1 and CDR2: MNHEY, SVGAGI. The CDR3 here is CASSPRGLGNTIYF. In DNA form, the CDR3 reads TGTGCCAGCAGTCCCAGGGGCCTTGGAAACACCATATATTTT.

This clone was counted a single time. The J gene is TRBJ1-1, the V gene TRBV11-1; no clear D. The V gene lost 5 bases and the J gene lost 4 bases, with 17 bases spanning the gap. CDR3 length: 15 amino acids. Looked up from germline, CDR1 is SGHAT and CDR2 is FQDESV (reference sequence). CDR3 bases: TGTGCCAGCAGCGAGGCCACGGGGATAGGCACTGAAGCTTTCTTT. Translating it yields CASSEATGIGTEAFF. The full variable domain, in which reference TRBV11-1 and TRBJ1-1 provide the parts outside the CDR3, is EAEVAQSPRYKITEKSQAVAFWCDPISGHATLYWYRQILGQGPELLVQFQDESVVDDSQLPKDRFSAERLKGVDSTLKIQPAELGDSAMYLCASSEATGIGTEAFFGQGTRLTVV.

This clone came up once. The chain couples TRBV9 to TRBJ2-2; TRBD2 matches 8 bases. Per the germline V gene, CDR1 is SGDLS and CDR2 is YYNGEE. This CDR3 is 16 amino acids long. J was trimmed by 3 bases and V by 4 bases; bases with no gene match: 8. CDR3 nucleotides: TGTGCCAGCAGCCCCCGAAGCGGGAGTGACACCGGGGAGCTGTTTTTT. Translation: CASSPRSGSDTGELFF.